This TCR beta chain was identified in a study of blood T cell repertoires in COVID-19. TCRdb's copy holds only in-frame clones and misses some; the assay was immunoSEQ multiplex PCR. This repertoire shows about 42,000 clones, roughly nine tenths found once; its top ten account for 8.5% to 10%. CDR1 is SQVTM and CDR2 is ANQGSEA in the germline V gene. With 4 bases clipped from V and 4 bases from J, the junction kept 3 bases outside the gene matches. The CDR3 covers 14 residues. Sample: peripheral blood. The source of this sequence is a man aged 25 to 40 with active or convalescent COVID-19. This chain links TRBV29-1 with TRBJ2-2; 10 bases line up with TRBD1. CDR3 coding DNA: TGCAGCGTTGCTCGGGACAGGGGCACCGGGGAGCTGTTTTTT. This gives the protein CSVARDRGTGELFF.